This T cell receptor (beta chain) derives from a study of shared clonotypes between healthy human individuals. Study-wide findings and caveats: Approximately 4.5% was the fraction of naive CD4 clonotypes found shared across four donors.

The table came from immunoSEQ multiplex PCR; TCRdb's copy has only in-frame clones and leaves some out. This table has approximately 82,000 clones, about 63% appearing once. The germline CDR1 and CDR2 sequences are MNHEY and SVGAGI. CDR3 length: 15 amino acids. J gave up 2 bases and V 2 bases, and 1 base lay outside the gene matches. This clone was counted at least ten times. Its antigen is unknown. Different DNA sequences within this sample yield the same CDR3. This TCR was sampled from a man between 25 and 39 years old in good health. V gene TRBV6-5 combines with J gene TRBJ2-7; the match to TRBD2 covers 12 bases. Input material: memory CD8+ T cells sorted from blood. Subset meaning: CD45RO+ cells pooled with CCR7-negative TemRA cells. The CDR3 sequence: CASSYRLAGAYEQYF. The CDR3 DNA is TGTGCCAGCAGTTACAGACTAGCGGGAGCCTACGAGCAGTACTTC.